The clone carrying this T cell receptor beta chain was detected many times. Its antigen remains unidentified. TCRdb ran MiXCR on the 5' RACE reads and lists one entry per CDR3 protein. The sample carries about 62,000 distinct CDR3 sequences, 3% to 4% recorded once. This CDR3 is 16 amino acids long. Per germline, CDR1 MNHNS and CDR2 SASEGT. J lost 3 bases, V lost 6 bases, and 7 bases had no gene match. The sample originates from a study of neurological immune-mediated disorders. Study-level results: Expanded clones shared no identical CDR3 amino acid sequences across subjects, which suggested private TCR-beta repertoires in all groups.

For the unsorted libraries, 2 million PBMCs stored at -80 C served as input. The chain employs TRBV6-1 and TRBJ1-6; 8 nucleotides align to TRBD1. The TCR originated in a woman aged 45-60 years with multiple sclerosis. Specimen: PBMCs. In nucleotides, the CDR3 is TGTGCCAGCAGCTTTACAGGGGGTAACTATAATTCACCCCTCCACTTT. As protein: CASSFTGGNYNSPLHF.